The T cell receptor beta chain described here comes from a study of CD8 T cells in ankylosing spondylitis. A quantitative 5'-RACE method, one with molecular barcodes, was used to make TCR beta libraries. One entry per CDR3 protein results from TCRdb running MiXCR on the 5' RACE reads. The sample lists 150,000 to 200,000 distinct CDR3 sequences; 30% to 35% were seen once. The CDR3 runs 16 residues. CDR1 is MDHEN, CDR2 SYDVKM, per germline. Trimming cost V 3 bases and J 6 bases, with 15 bases left between them. Sequenced material: synovial fluid, either unsorted or a sorted T cell fraction (not recorded which). The TCR was taken from a male donor with ankylosing spondylitis. The rearrangement joins TRBV28 to TRBJ1-6; D might be TRBD1 (6 bases). The CDR3 is CASSLGAGVFNSPLHF. CDR3 in DNA: TGTGCCAGCAGTTTGGGCGCAGGGGTCTTTAATTCACCCCTCCACTTT. Filled out from reference TRBV28 and TRBJ1-6, the complete variable domain reads DVKVTQSSRYLVKRTGEKVFLECVQDMDHENMFWYRQDPGLGLRLIYFSYDVKMKEKGDIPEGYSVSREKKERFSLILESASTNQTSMYLCASSLGAGVFNSPLHFGNGTRLTVT.